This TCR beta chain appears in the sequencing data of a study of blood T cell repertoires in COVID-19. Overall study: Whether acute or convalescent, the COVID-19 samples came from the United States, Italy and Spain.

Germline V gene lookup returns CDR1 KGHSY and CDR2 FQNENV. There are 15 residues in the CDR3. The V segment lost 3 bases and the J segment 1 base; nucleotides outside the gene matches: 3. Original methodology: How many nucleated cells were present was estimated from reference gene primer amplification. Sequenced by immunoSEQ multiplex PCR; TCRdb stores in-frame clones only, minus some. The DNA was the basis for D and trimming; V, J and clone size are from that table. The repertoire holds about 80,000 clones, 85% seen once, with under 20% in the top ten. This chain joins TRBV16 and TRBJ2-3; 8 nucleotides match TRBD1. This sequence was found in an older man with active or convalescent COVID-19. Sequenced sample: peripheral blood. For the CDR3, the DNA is TGTGCCAGCAGCCAGCTGGGACAGGGCACAGATACGCAGTATTTT. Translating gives CASSQLGQGTDTQYF.